This T cell receptor (beta chain) was sequenced in a study of control samples from healthy donors and cancer patients. The CDR3 extends over 13 amino acids. Germline V gene sequence: CDR1 LNHDA, CDR2 SQIVND (reference sequence). Trimming left V 5 bases short and J 5 bases short, with 12 bases between. Profiled with immunoSEQ multiplex PCR; TCRdb holds only in-frame clones, not every one. The sample lists about 250,000 clones; about four fifths were seen once. The sample was PBMCs. The receptor was isolated from a woman aged 55-69 years with lung cancer. The rearrangement links TRBV19 to TRBJ1-2, with no clear D. The CDR3 here is CASSWEVSYGYTF. CDR3 DNA: TGTGCCAGTAGTTGGGAAGTATCTTATGGCTACACCTTC.